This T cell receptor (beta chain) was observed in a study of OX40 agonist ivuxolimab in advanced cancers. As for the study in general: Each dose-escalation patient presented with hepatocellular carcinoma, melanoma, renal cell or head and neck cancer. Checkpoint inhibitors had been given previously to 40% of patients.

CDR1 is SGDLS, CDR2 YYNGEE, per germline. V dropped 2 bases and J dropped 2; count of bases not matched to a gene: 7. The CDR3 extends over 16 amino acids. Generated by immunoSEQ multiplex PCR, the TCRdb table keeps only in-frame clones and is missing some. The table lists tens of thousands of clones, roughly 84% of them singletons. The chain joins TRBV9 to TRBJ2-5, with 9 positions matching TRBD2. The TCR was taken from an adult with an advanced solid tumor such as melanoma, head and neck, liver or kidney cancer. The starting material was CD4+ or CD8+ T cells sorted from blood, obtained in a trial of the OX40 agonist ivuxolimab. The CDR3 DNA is TGTGCCAGCAGCGTGTCCGGGACTAGCACTCAAGAGACCCAGTACTTC. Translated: CASSVSGTSTQETQYF.